One and the same sample provided the 23 T cell receptor beta chains below, sequenced in a study of blood T cells in healthy people across ages. A second about 7 to 11 cycle PCR used barcoded and J-beta primers. MiXCR, run by TCRdb on the 5' RACE reads, gives a single entry per CDR3 protein. This sample has about 720,000 distinct CDR3 sequences; approximately 22% occur once, and the top ten carry approximately 20%. The sequencing sample was made of blood. All receptors derive from a man aged 65 to 85 in good health.

This clonotype has just a few counts. This chain links TRBV28 with TRBJ2-3; 10 bases align to TRBD1. Germline lookup yields CDR1 MDHEN and CDR2 SYDVKM. CDR3 length: 16 amino acids. V was clipped by 10 bases and J by 1 base; unmatched bases: 11. Written as DNA, the CDR3 is TGTGCCACCAAAAGGGGCGGGACAGGGGGCACAGATACGCAGTATTTT. Its protein product is CATKRGGTGGTDTQYF.

The CDR3 loop reads CSVEESWRQGGYGYTF. CDR3 DNA: TGCAGCGTTGAAGAGAGCTGGAGACAGGGCGGCTATGGCTACACCTTC. This chain joins TRBV29-1 and TRBJ1-2, with 7 positions matching TRBD1. Germline CDR1 SQVTM, CDR2 ANQGSEA. The length of the CDR3 is 16 residues. V lost 0 bases and J lost 4; bases outside the gene matches: 11.

The V and J genes are TRBV12-3 or TRBV12-4 and TRBJ1-4; D not certain. The V end lost 3 bases, the J end lost 13 bases, and 12 bases lay between the germline ends. CDR3 length: 12 residues. CDR3 region: CASSLVLGLLFF. The DNA of the CDR3 is TGTGCCAGCAGTTTGGTCCTCGGGTTACTGTTTTTT.

The chain employs TRBV11-2 and TRBJ1-6, with 12 bases lining up with TRBD1. The CDR3 is made up of 18 amino acids. Trimming cost V 6 bases and J 9 bases; bases outside gene matches: 15. CDR1 SGHAT and CDR2 FQNNGV come from the germline V gene. The CDR3 nucleotides are TGTGCCAGCAGTCCCGGGAAGGGTCGGGACAGGGGGCTTTCACCCCTCCACTTT. Amino acid sequence: CASSPGKGRDRGLSPLHF.

The chain employs TRBV20-1 and TRBJ1-2, with 7 positions matching TRBD1. With V trimmed by 6 bases and J by 4 bases, 2 bases remained unmatched. Germline V gene data show CDR1 as DFQATT and CDR2 as SNEGSKA (reference sequence). This CDR3 is 11 amino acids long. CDR3 nucleotide sequence: TGCAGTGCCCCAGGGGGCTATGGCTACACCTTC. Translated: CSAPGGYGYTF.

At least ten counts were recorded for this clonotype. V usage is TRBV15 and J usage is TRBJ2-3; no clear D. The CDR3 sequence is 19 residues long. The V and J ends lost 0 bases and 7 bases respectively, with 26 bases between them. Germline V gene lookup returns CDR1 LNHNV and CDR2 YYDKDF (reference sequence). CDR3 coding DNA: TGTGCCACCAGCAGAGATGAGGTGTTTACCCGTATCCCTTTGAATACGCAGTATTTT. As protein: CATSRDEVFTRIPLNTQYF.

This sequence joins TRBV7-9 and TRBJ1-2; unclear D gene. This CDR3 comprises 14 residues. V shed 3 bases and J shed 5 bases, with 13 bases lying between them. Germline CDR1 SEHNR, CDR2 FQNEAQ (reference sequence). The CDR3 loop is CASSFSAEVYGYTF. The DNA for the CDR3 is TGTGCCAGCAGCTTCTCGGCGGAGGTTTATGGCTACACCTTC.

The V and J genes are TRBV10-3 and TRBJ2-3; D gene unclear. CDR1 and CDR2 (germline): ENHRY, SYGVKD. The V end was cut by 1 base, the J end by 2 bases, with 7 bases between. CDR3 length: 14 residues. CDR3 nucleotides: TGTGCCATCAGTGAGTACGACCTCACAGATACGCAGTATTTT. It codes for CAISEYDLTDTQYF.

This clonotype was picked up a small number of times. The chain joins TRBV7-9 to TRBJ2-1; TRBD1 aligns across 7 bases. J lost 3 bases, V lost 7 bases, and 9 bases had no gene match. The V gene's germline CDR1 is SEHNR and CDR2 FQNEAQ (reference sequence). The CDR3 has 15 residues. CDR3 coding DNA: TGTGCCAGCACCCGACAGGGTATCGTCTACAATGAGCAGTTCTTC. It is translated as CASTRQGIVYNEQFF. Full variable domain (missing parts from reference TRBV7-9 and TRBJ2-1): DTGVSQNPRHKITKRGQNVTFRCDPISEHNRLYWYRQTLGQGPEFLTYFQNEAQLEKSRLLSDRFSAERPKGSFSTLEIQRTEQGDSAMYLCASTRQGIVYNEQFFGPGTRLTVL.

This chain uses TRBV12-3 or TRBV12-4 with TRBJ2-1; TRBD1 or TRBD2 may be the D gene (5 bases each). The CDR3 is made up of 14 amino acids. V was cut by 5 bases and J by 5 bases, with 13 bases left in between. The CDR3 loop is CASSDRDQNNEQFF. As DNA, the CDR3 is TGTGCCAGCAGTGACCGGGACCAGAACAATGAGCAGTTCTTC.

The sample holds many counts of this clonotype. The CDR3 loop reads CASSSTAVSANYGYTF. DNA of the CDR3: TGTGCCAGCAGTTCCACCGCAGTATCAGCTAACTATGGCTACACCTTC. V and J are TRBV6-6 and TRBJ1-2, with D uncertain. Germline V gene sequence: CDR1 MNHNY, CDR2 SVGAGI (reference sequence). This CDR3 is 16 amino acids long. Trimming removed 4 bases from V and 0 bases from J, with 15 bases in between.

The rearrangement uses TRBV2 and TRBJ2-7; tentatively, D is TRBD2 (5 bases). V dropped 1 base and J dropped 7 bases, with 11 bases sitting between them. The CDR3 extends over 13 amino acids. CDR1 is SNHLY, CDR2 FYNNEI, per germline. CDR3 loop: CASSEESRGEQYF. The DNA of the CDR3 is TGTGCCAGCAGTGAAGAGTCTCGAGGGGAGCAGTACTTC.

This rearrangement joins TRBV7-2 to TRBJ2-1; TRBD2 aligns across 8 bases. Germline-derived CDR1 and CDR2 are SGHTA and FQGNSA. The CDR3 consists of 14 residues. The V and J ends lost 2 bases and 7 bases, in that order; junction bases with no gene match: 4. The CDR3 spells CASSLMASGNEQFF. CDR3 bases: TGTGCCAGCAGCTTAATGGCTAGCGGGAATGAGCAGTTCTTC.

This clonotype showed up many times. V and J are TRBV10-3 and TRBJ2-5; 8 bases are a match to TRBD2. J gave up 5 bases and V 6 bases, and 14 bases lay outside the gene matches. Germline V gives CDR1 ENHRY, CDR2 SYGVKD. The CDR3 extends over 16 amino acids. CDR3 nucleotide sequence: TGTGCCATCAGCGAAGACGGACTAGCAGGAGTGGAGACCCAGTACTTC. Translation gives CAISEDGLAGVETQYF.

The chain joins TRBV24-1 to TRBJ2-1; D tentatively fits TRBD1 or TRBD2 (6 bases each). Germline V gene sequence: CDR1 KGHDR, CDR2 SFDVKD. This CDR3 is 16 amino acids long. V was trimmed by 4 bases and J by 4 bases, leaving 16 bases between them. Here the CDR3 DNA reads TGTGCCACCAGTGACCCTTTAGGGGGGACGTACAATGAGCAGTTCTTC. Amino acids: CATSDPLGGTYNEQFF.

The chain combines TRBV9 with TRBJ1-2, with a tentative D call TRBD1 (5 bases). Germline V lookup: CDR1 SGDLS, CDR2 YYNGEE. Trimming cost V 0 bases and J 7 bases, with 10 bases left between them. The CDR3 runs to 13 residues. The CDR3 region has the DNA TGTGCCAGCAGCGTAGGGTTGGGGCTTGGCTACACCTTC. Encoded protein: CASSVGLGLGYTF.

The genes are TRBV4-1 and TRBJ1-5, with D maybe TRBD1 (6 bases). Germline V lookup: CDR1 MGHRA, CDR2 YSYEKL. The CDR3 runs to 16 residues. The V end lost 0 bases, the J end lost 0 bases, and 9 bases lay between the germline ends. The CDR3 is CASSQDGTNSNQPQHF. For the CDR3, the DNA is TGCGCCAGCAGCCAAGATGGGACAAATAGCAATCAGCCCCAGCATTTT.

V is TRBV29-1 and J is TRBJ1-1; possible D gene TRBD1, 5 bases. V dropped 5 bases and J dropped 1 base, with 8 bases sitting between them. Germline assignment: CDR1 SQVTM and CDR2 ANQGSEA. CDR3 length: 12 amino acids. In DNA, the CDR3 is TGCAGCGTTATGACAGCGAACACTGAAGCTTTCTTT. Translating gives CSVMTANTEAFF.

The chain uses TRBV6-5 and TRBJ2-7; D possibly matches TRBD1 or TRBD2 (5 bases each). The CDR3 runs to 14 residues. Germline lookup yields CDR1 MNHEY and CDR2 SVGAGI. Trimming stripped 7 bases from V and 2 bases from J, with 15 bases between. CDR3 region: CASTRRGETYEQYF. The CDR3 DNA follows: TGTGCCAGCACAAGACGGGGCGAGACCTACGAGCAGTACTTC.

This clonotype was detected only a few times. The chain employs TRBV20-1 and TRBJ2-2, with D perhaps matching TRBD1 (5 bases). Germline CDR1 is DFQATT and CDR2 is SNEGSKA (reference sequence). The CDR3 sequence is 15 residues long. V dropped 6 bases and J dropped 2 bases, with 16 bases sitting between them. The CDR3 nucleotides are TGCAGTGCAACCCCAGGGCTTTCAAACACCGGGGAGCTGTTTTTT. This translates into CSATPGLSNTGELFF.

This clonotype was counted ten times or more. This rearrangement joins TRBV9 to TRBJ2-1, with 8 bases lining up with TRBD2. With 0 bases clipped from V and 0 bases from J, the junction kept 2 bases outside the gene matches. This CDR3 is 16 amino acids long. The germline CDR1 and CDR2 sequences are SGDLS and YYNGEE. The CDR3 is CASSVAGTSSYNEQFF. The CDR3 DNA is TGTGCCAGCAGCGTAGCCGGGACTAGCTCCTACAATGAGCAGTTCTTC.

CDR3 sequence reads: CASSFPRQGEQYV. The CDR3 DNA reads as TGTGCCAGCAGCTTTCCTCGACAGGGCGAGCAGTACGTC. The rearrangement uses TRBV7-2 and TRBJ2-7, with 7 bases identical to TRBD1. Per the germline V gene, CDR1 is SGHTA and CDR2 is FQGNSA. This CDR3 is 13 amino acids long. J lost 6 bases, V lost 3 bases, and 5 bases had no gene match.

This clonotype appeared a few times. The chain's CDR3 is CASSRTGTGGKETQYF. The CDR3 nucleotides are TGTGCCAGCAGCCGTACCGGGACAGGGGGCAAAGAGACCCAGTACTTC. This sequence joins TRBV13 and TRBJ2-5, with 12 bases that match TRBD1. The trim removed 5 bases at V and 3 bases at J, leaving 7 bases unmatched. This CDR3 contains 16 residues. Germline values: CDR1 PRHDT, CDR2 FYEKMQ (reference sequence).